This TCR beta chain was profiled in a study of T cells in Graves' hyperthyroidism and ophthalmopathy. Turning to the study itself: Peripheral blood was drawn at first diagnosis, prior to all treatment.

Notes on this clonotype: This could be a read error, since a much larger clone is one nucleotide away.

This CDR3 spans 13 amino acids. Using RNA transcripts as the source, TCR beta CDR3 regions were amplified. The HTBI primer set was used in a first-round RT-PCR of the TCR CDR3. In TCRdb, the multiplex PCR reads were re-called with MiXCR into one record per CDR3 protein. This table holds approximately 570,000 distinct CDR3 sequences, just under 20% found once. This chain connects TRBV12-3 or TRBV12-4 to TRBJ2-4; D gene uncertain. The source of this sequence is a man aged 35 to 55 with Graves' ophthalmopathy. The sequenced material came from blood. This chain's CDR3 is CASSSSGPNILYF. In DNA, the CDR3 is TGTGCCAGCAGTTCCTCGGGCCCTAACATTCTGTACTTC.